The sequence of this T cell receptor (beta chain) was determined in a study of cytomegalovirus exposure and HLA in healthy donors. Overall study: Genetic ancestry analysis placed about 84% of the 300 to 500 donors that were genotyped in the Caucasian-associated cluster.

Study results and limitations: The later analysis indicated that the majority of CMV-associated TCR beta chains appeared HLA-restricted.

Concerning this clone itself: Its matching antigen is unknown.

Germline loops: CDR1 GTSNPN, CDR2 SVGIG (reference sequence). The CDR3 covers 12 residues. V lost 5 bases, J lost 6 bases, and 13 bases lay in between. PCR used 60 Vbeta primers and 13 Jbeta primers. Here immunoSEQ multiplex PCR was the method, and the copy in TCRdb shows in-frame clones only, minus some. Of around 130,000 clones in the sample, around four fifths are singletons; the top ten hold around 2.5%. Donors counted as nominally healthy when sampled, yet unrecorded immune exposures were likely. The receptor was derived from a boy between 2 and 10 years old in good health and CMV-seronegative. Input material: PBMCs. This chain connects TRBV30 to TRBJ1-2, with D hard to call. This CDR3 is CAWYPTIDGYTF. CDR3 DNA: TGTGCCTGGTATCCCACAATCGATGGCTACACCTTC.